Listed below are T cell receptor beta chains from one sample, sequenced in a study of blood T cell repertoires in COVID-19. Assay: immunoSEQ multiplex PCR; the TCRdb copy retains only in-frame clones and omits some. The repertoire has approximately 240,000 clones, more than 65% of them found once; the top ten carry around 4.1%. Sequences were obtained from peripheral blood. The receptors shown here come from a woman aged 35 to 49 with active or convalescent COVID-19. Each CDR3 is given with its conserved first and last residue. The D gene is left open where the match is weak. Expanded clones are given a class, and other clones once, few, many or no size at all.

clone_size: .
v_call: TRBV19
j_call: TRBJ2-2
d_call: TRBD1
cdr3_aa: CASTLEGAVTGELFF
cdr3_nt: TGTGCCAGTACCCTAGAGGGGGCGGTCACCGGGGAGCTGTTTTTT

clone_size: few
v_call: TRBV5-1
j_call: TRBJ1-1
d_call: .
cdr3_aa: CASSLSPGEAEAFF
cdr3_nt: TGCGCCAGCAGCCTATCTCCAGGGGAAGCTGAAGCTTTCTTT

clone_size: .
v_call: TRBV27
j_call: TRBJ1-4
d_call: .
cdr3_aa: CASSSRLVWEKLFF
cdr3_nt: TGTGCCAGCAGTTCTCGACTGGTTTGGGAAAAACTGTTTTTT

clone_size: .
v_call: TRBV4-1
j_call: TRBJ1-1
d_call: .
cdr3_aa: CASSQGGNTEAFF
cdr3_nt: TGCGCCAGCAGCCAAGGCGGTAACACTGAAGCTTTCTTT

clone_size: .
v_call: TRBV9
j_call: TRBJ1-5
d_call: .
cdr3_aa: CASSATDSNQPQHF
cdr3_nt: TGTGCCAGCAGCGCGACAGACAGCAATCAGCCCCAGCATTTT

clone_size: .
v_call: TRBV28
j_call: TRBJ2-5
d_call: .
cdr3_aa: CASTSKRETQYF
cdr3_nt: TGTGCCAGCACCTCAAAGAGGGAGACCCAGTACTTC

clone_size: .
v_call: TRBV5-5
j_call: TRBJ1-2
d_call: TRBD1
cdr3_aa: CASSLRTGGNYGYTF
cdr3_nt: TGTGCCAGCAGCCTACGGACAGGGGGAAACTATGGCTACACCTTC

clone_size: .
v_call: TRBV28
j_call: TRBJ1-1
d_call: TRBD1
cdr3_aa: CATLDREAFF
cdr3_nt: TGTGCCACCCTGGACAGGGAAGCTTTCTTT

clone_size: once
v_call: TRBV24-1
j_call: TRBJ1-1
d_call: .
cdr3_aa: CATSAGAMNTEAFF
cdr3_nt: TGTGCCACCAGTGCTGGGGCCATGAACACTGAAGCTTTCTTT

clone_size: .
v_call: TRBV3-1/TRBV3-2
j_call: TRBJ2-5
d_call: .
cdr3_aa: CASSPTGYETQYF
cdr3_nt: TGTGCCAGCAGCCCGACAGGATACGAGACCCAGTACTTC

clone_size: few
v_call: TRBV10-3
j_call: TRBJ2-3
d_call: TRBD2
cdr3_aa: CATSSGGALNTQYF
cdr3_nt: TGTGCCACCTCAAGCGGGGGCGCCTTGAATACGCAGTATTTT

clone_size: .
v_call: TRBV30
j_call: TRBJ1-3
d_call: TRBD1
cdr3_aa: CAWSPGQGLFGNTIYF
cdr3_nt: TGTGCCTGGAGCCCGGGACAGGGGTTGTTTGGAAACACCATATATTTT

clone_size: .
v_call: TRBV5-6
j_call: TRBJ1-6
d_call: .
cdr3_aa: CASRRAQDSTNSPLHF
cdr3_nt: TGTGCCAGCAGGCGCGCCCAGGACTCAACGAATTCACCCCTCCACTTT

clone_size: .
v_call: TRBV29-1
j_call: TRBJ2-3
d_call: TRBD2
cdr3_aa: CSVESLAGLQLLDTQYF
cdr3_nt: TGCAGCGTTGAATCACTAGCGGGGCTCCAATTACTAGATACGCAGTATTTT

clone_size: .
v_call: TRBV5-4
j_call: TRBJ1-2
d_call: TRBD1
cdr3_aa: CASSRDRGDRIYGYTF
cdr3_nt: TGTGCCAGCAGCCGGGACAGGGGCGATAGGATCTATGGCTACACCTTC

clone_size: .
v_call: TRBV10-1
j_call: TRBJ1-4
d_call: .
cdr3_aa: CASSESRTENEKLFF
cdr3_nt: TGCGCCAGCAGTGAGTCCAGGACAGAGAATGAAAAACTGTTTTTT

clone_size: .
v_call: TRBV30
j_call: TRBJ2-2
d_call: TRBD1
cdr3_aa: CAWRTGDTGELFF
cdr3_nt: TGTGCCTGGAGGACAGGGGACACCGGGGAGCTGTTTTTT

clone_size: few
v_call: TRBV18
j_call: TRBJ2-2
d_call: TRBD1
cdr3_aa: CASSVRDSRGTGELFF
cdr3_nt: TGTGCCAGCTCGGTCCGGGACAGTCGTGGCACCGGGGAGCTGTTTTTT

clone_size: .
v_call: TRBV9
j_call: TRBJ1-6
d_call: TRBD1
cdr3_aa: CASSPGQGIWEPLHF
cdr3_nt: TGTGCCAGCAGCCCAGGACAGGGCATATGGGAACCCCTCCACTTT

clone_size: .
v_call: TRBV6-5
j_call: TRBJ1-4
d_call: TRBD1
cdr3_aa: CASRNTGGLLEKLFF
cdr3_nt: TGTGCCAGCAGAAACACAGGGGGCCTTCTAGAAAAACTGTTTTTT

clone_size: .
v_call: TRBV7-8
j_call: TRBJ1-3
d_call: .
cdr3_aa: CASSFQGPGNTIYF
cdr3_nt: TGTGCCAGCAGCTTCCAGGGCCCTGGAAACACCATATATTTT

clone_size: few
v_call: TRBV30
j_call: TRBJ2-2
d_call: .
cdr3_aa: CAWKIGKNTGELFF
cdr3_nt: TGTGCCTGGAAAATCGGGAAAAACACCGGGGAGCTGTTTTTT

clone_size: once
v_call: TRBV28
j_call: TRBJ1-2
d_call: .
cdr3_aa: CASSLVQGYGYTF
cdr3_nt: TGTGCCAGCAGTTTAGTCCAGGGATATGGCTACACCTTC

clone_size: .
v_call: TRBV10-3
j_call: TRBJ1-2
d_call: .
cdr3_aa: CAISGSLLGIFQLYGYTF
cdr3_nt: TGTGCCATCAGTGGTAGTCTCCTCGGGATCTTCCAGCTCTATGGCTACACCTTC

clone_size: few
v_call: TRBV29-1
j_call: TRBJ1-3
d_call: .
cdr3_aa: CSVDRGTGNTIYF
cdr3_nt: TGCAGCGTTGATAGAGGAACTGGAAACACCATATATTTT

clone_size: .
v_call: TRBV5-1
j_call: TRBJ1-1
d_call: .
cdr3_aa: CASSLWGESTEAFF
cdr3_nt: TGCGCCAGCAGCTTGTGGGGGGAGAGCACTGAAGCTTTCTTT

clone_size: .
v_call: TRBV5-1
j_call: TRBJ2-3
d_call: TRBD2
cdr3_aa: CASSRLAGGSFTDTQYF
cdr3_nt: TGCGCCAGCAGCCGACTAGCGGGGGGGTCTTTCACAGATACGCAGTATTTT

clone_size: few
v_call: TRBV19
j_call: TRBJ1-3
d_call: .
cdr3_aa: CASTQTGGNTIYF
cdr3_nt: TGTGCCAGTACCCAGACAGGTGGAAACACCATATATTTT